This entry features one T cell receptor (beta chain) sequence. Using immunoSEQ multiplex PCR, the repertoire was profiled, and TCRdb retains in-frame clones only, with some absent. In the table there are approximately 75,000 clones, approximately 82% of which are singletons. This entry is derived from a study of blood T cell repertoires in COVID-19. V was pared by 8 bases and J by 2 bases, with 7 bases of the junction left unmatched. The CDR3 covers 15 residues. CDR1 is SGHRS and CDR2 is YFSETQ in the germline V gene. Sequenced input: peripheral blood. The receptor comes from a human donor in a cohort sampled during active COVID-19. V is TRBV5-1 and J is TRBJ2-7, with 13 bases matching TRBD2. The CDR3 reads CARTRTSGRTYEQYF. The CDR3 nucleotides are TGCGCCAGGACCCGGACTAGCGGGAGAACCTACGAGCAGTACTTC.